The rows below give T cell receptor beta chains drawn from one sample of a study of T cells in Graves' hyperthyroidism and ophthalmopathy. TCRdb redid the calling of the multiplex PCR reads with MiXCR, one entry per CDR3 protein. Altogether about 260,000 distinct CDR3 sequences are present, around 25% being singletons, with the ten largest covering over 25%. Sequenced material: blood. These receptors originate from a man between 35 and 55 years old with Graves' hyperthyroidism that later progressed to Graves' ophthalmopathy. Each CDR3 is given with its conserved first and last residue. A D gene is named only where the DNA matches it firmly. The listing skips clone size in some rows; elsewhere it reads once, few, many or a size class.

CASSYSRRTATGELFF,TGTGCCAGCAGTTACAGCCGGAGGACGGCCACCGGGGAGCTGTTTTTT,many,TRBV6-2/TRBV6-3,NA,TRBJ2-2
CASSLGGTTEAFF,TGCGCCAGCAGTTTAGGGGGGACCACTGAAGCTTTCTTT,NA,TRBV10-2,NA,TRBJ1-1
CSAREGGAEQYF,TGCAGTGCTAGAGAGGGCGGAGCGGAGCAGTACTTC,many,TRBV20-1,NA,TRBJ2-7
CSATLGNIQYF,TGCAGCGCCACGTTAGGAAACATTCAGTACTTC,many,TRBV29-1,NA,TRBJ2-4
CAKSYPGRYEQYF,TGTGCCAAGTCATACCCCGGACGCTACGAGCAGTACTTC,NA,TRBV2,NA,TRBJ2-7
CASSPRDSYGYTF,TGTGCCAGCAGCCCTCGGGACAGCTATGGCTACACCTTC,NA,TRBV12-3/TRBV12-4,TRBD1,TRBJ1-2
CASSLGDREYGYTF,TGTGCCAGCAGCCTAGGGGACAGGGAGTATGGCTACACCTTC,many,TRBV11-3,TRBD1,TRBJ1-2
CASNSRGGRINQPQHF,TGTGCCAGCAACTCGCGGGGGGGCAGGATCAATCAGCCCCAGCATTTT,NA,TRBV5-6,NA,TRBJ1-5
CSARVSGDTMETQYF,TGCAGTGCTAGAGTTTCAGGGGATACCATGGAGACCCAGTACTTC,NA,TRBV20-1,NA,TRBJ2-5
CASSFQANRASGYTF,TGTGCCAGCAGTTTCCAGGCAAATCGGGCCTCTGGCTACACCTTC,NA,TRBV28,NA,TRBJ1-2
CASSRDPGLDEQYF,TGTGCCAGCAGTAGGGACCCAGGACTGGACGAGCAGTACTTC,NA,TRBV12-3/TRBV12-4,NA,TRBJ2-7
CASSYSTHSGANVLTF,TGTGCCAGCAGTTACTCGACGCACTCTGGGGCCAACGTCCTGACTTTC,NA,TRBV6-5,NA,TRBJ2-6
CASSERGQAGEETQYF,TGTGCCAGCAGTGAAAGGGGGCAAGCGGGAGAAGAGACCCAGTACTTC,many,TRBV2,NA,TRBJ2-5
CASSRTGDQPQHF,TGTGCCAGCAGCAGGACAGGGGATCAGCCCCAGCATTTT,NA,TRBV12-3/TRBV12-4,TRBD1,TRBJ1-5